This TCR beta chain derives from a study of blood T cell repertoires in COVID-19. Study-level information: Samples came from the United States, Italy and Spain, spanning acute and convalescent COVID-19. T cells, B-cell-depleted T cells, or PBMCs supplied cDNA or gDNA.

In the study's own analysis: From reference gene primer amplification, estimates of nucleated cell counts were derived. TCRdb's table, derived via immunoSEQ multiplex PCR, lists solely in-frame clones and lacks some. That table is the source of V, J and clone size, and D and trimming were worked out from the DNA. The sample carries around 94,000 clones, approximately 84% recorded once. Germline V gene data show CDR1 as MDHEN and CDR2 as SYDVKM. The length of the CDR3 is 17 residues. The germline V and J ends were trimmed by 2 bases and 0 bases, with 14 bases remaining between them. The sequencing sample was made of peripheral blood. The receptor was isolated from a man aged 60-69 years with acute or convalescent COVID-19. J is TRBJ1-3 and V is TRBV28; the D gene is possibly TRBD1 (5 bases). DNA of the CDR3: TGTGCCAGCAGTTTACAGCGGGGCTCGAACTCTGGAAACACCATATATTTT. It encodes CASSLQRGSNSGNTIYF.